The rows below give T cell receptor beta chains drawn from one sample of a study of blood T cell repertoires in COVID-19. Generated by immunoSEQ multiplex PCR, the TCRdb table keeps only in-frame clones and is missing some. The sample includes 250,000 or so clones, roughly 89% seen only once; the top ten take 8.8%. The sequencing sample was made of PBMCs or T cells enriched from blood (not recorded which). These receptors all stem from a man aged 40-49 years who had recovered from COVID-19. CDR3s include the opening cysteine and the closing phenylalanine or tryptophan. A D gene is named only where the DNA matches it firmly. Not all rows give a size; the values are once, few, many and, for expanded clones, a class.

d_call | j_call | clone_size | v_call | cdr3_aa | cdr3_nt
TRBD2 | TRBJ2-6 | - | TRBV10-2 | CASSGSGGLSGANVLTF | TGCGCCAGCAGTGGTTCGGGGGGGCTCTCTGGGGCCAACGTCCTGACTTTC
- | TRBJ1-6 | few | TRBV23-1 | CASSQCIRQGISSPLHF | TGCGCCAGCAGTCAATGCATTCGTCAGGGAATAAGTTCACCCCTCCACTTT
- | TRBJ2-5 | - | TRBV4-1 | CASSHDPKEGLKETQYF | TGCGCCAGCAGCCATGACCCTAAAGAGGGTTTAAAAGAGACCCAGTACTTC
TRBD2 | TRBJ2-3 | - | TRBV2 | CAGRLATSTDTQYF | TGTGCCGGACGACTAGCGACAAGCACAGATACGCAGTATTTT
TRBD1 | TRBJ1-1 | - | TRBV4-2 | CASSQIRGRDTEAFF | TGTGCCAGCAGCCAGATCAGGGGGCGGGACACTGAAGCTTTCTTT
- | TRBJ2-7 | - | TRBV30 | CAWSPGQLSEQYF | TGTGCCTGGAGCCCGGGACAATTGAGCGAGCAGTACTTC
TRBD1 | TRBJ1-5 | - | TRBV28 | CASSVPGQGNIGNQPQHF | TGTGCCAGCAGTGTACCGGGACAGGGAAATATCGGCAATCAGCCCCAGCATTTT
TRBD1 | TRBJ1-5 | - | TRBV2 | CASSGTGEGQPQHF | TGTGCCAGCAGTGGGACAGGGGAAGGCCAGCCCCAGCATTTT
- | TRBJ2-4 | - | TRBV18 | CASSPLDSILAKNIQYF | TGTGCCAGCTCACCACTCGACAGCATACTAGCCAAAAACATTCAGTACTTC
- | TRBJ1-1 | - | TRBV18 | CASSLPFGVMNTEAFF | TGTGCCAGCTCATTACCCTTCGGGGTGATGAACACTGAAGCTTTCTTT
TRBD2 | TRBJ2-3 | - | TRBV30 | CAWRLAGRTDTQYF | TGTGCCTGGCGGCTAGCGGGGAGGACAGATACGCAGTATTTT
TRBD2 | TRBJ2-7 | few | TRBV5-1 | CASKPGLADIFSYEQYF | TGCGCCAGCAAACCGGGACTAGCGGACATATTCTCCTACGAGCAGTACTTC
TRBD2 | TRBJ2-1 | - | TRBV5-1 | CASSALAVTHNEQFF | TGCGCCAGCAGCGCACTAGCGGTAACCCACAATGAGCAGTTCTTC
- | TRBJ1-5 | - | TRBV9 | CASSPGDAGAGNQPQHF | TGTGCCAGCAGCCCAGGTGATGCGGGGGCAGGGAATCAGCCCCAGCATTTT
TRBD1 | TRBJ2-1 | - | TRBV2 | CAREGQGSGNEQFF | TGTGCCAGGGAGGGACAGGGGTCGGGGAATGAGCAGTTCTTC
- | TRBJ2-6 | - | TRBV19 | CASKHRESGANVLTF | TGTGCCAGTAAACACAGGGAGTCTGGGGCCAACGTCCTGACTTTC
TRBD1 | TRBJ1-4 | - | TRBV28 | CASGLQGWEKLFF | TGTGCCAGCGGGTTACAGGGGTGGGAAAAACTGTTTTTT
TRBD2 | TRBJ2-7 | - | TRBV4-3 | CASSQTSGRSNEQYF | TGCGCCAGCAGCCAGACTAGCGGGAGGAGCAACGAGCAGTACTTC
TRBD1 | TRBJ1-2 | - | TRBV3-1/TRBV3-2 | CASSFRDRSGYTF | TGTGCCAGCAGCTTTCGGGACAGGAGTGGCTACACCTTC
- | TRBJ2-7 | - | TRBV4-1 | CASSDIPRGAAYEQYF | TGCGCCAGCAGCGATATCCCCAGGGGAGCAGCCTACGAGCAGTACTTC
TRBD2 | TRBJ2-1 | - | TRBV29-1 | CSVDPSGYNEQFF | TGCAGCGTTGACCCTAGCGGGTACAATGAGCAGTTCTTC
TRBD1 | TRBJ2-3 | - | TRBV24-1 | CATSDTQGVKTDTQYF | TGTGCCACCAGTGACACCCAGGGGGTGAAGACAGATACGCAGTATTTT
- | TRBJ1-5 | once | TRBV30 | CAWSVKANQPQHF | TGTGCCTGGAGTGTAAAAGCCAATCAGCCCCAGCATTTT
- | TRBJ2-7 | - | TRBV12-5 | CASRVDFNEQYF | TGTGCTAGTCGAGTCGATTTTAACGAGCAGTACTTC
TRBD1 | TRBJ2-2 | - | TRBV9 | CASSPPGTGSTGELFF | TGTGCCAGCAGCCCCCCCGGGACAGGGAGTACCGGGGAGCTGTTTTTT
- | TRBJ2-1 | - | TRBV5-5 | CASSKALEGNNEQFF | TGTGCCAGCAGCAAGGCACTGGAGGGAAACAATGAGCAGTTCTTC
TRBD2 | TRBJ2-1 | - | TRBV25-1 | CASSLRDYGNNEQFF | TGTGCCAGCAGCCTCCGGGACTATGGGAACAATGAGCAGTTCTTC
TRBD1 | TRBJ2-5 | - | TRBV7-3 | CASSKNTGVVQETQYF | TGTGCCAGCAGCAAGAACACAGGGGTGGTACAAGAGACCCAGTACTTC
- | TRBJ2-7 | - | TRBV18 | CASSGGREQYF | TGTGCCAGCTCCGGGGGACGCGAGCAGTACTTC
TRBD1 | TRBJ2-5 | - | TRBV6-5 | CASSRAQGAWETQYF | TGTGCCAGCAGTCGAGCACAGGGGGCTTGGGAGACCCAGTACTTC
- | TRBJ2-5 | - | TRBV5-1 | CASSLGRTTYQETQYF | TGCGCCAGCAGCTTGGGGAGGACTACGTACCAAGAGACCCAGTACTTC
- | TRBJ2-3 | - | TRBV5-1 | CASSVDLASNTDTQYF | TGCGCCAGCAGCGTCGATCTAGCATCTAACACAGATACGCAGTATTTT
- | TRBJ1-5 | - | TRBV9 | CASSVDSSSNQPQHF | TGTGCCAGCAGCGTAGACAGCTCTTCTAATCAGCCCCAGCATTTT
TRBD1 | TRBJ1-1 | - | TRBV18 | CASSTKTGGNTEAFF | TGTGCCAGCTCAACGAAGACAGGGGGGAACACTGAAGCTTTCTTT
TRBD1 | TRBJ2-5 | - | TRBV7-2 | CASSLAGTGSETQYF | TGTGCCAGCAGCTTAGCGGGGACAGGGTCTGAGACCCAGTACTTC
- | TRBJ2-5 | many | TRBV2 | CASSEGVRTGGVETQYF | TGTGCCAGCAGTGAAGGGGTGCGGACAGGAGGGGTGGAGACCCAGTACTTC
TRBD1 | TRBJ2-2 | - | TRBV14 | CATTDRANTGELFF | TGTGCCACCACCGACAGGGCGAACACCGGGGAGCTGTTTTTT
- | TRBJ1-1 | - | TRBV12-5 | CASGPRGGTEAFF | TGTGCTAGTGGCCCCCGCGGGGGAACTGAAGCTTTCTTT
- | TRBJ2-7 | once | TRBV12-3/TRBV12-4 | CASSLSLSYEQYF | TGTGCCAGCAGTCTAAGTCTCTCCTACGAGCAGTACTTC
- | TRBJ1-2 | - | TRBV11-2 | CASSLGQNTGGYTF | TGTGCCAGCAGCTTAGGACAAAATACGGGGGGCTACACCTTC